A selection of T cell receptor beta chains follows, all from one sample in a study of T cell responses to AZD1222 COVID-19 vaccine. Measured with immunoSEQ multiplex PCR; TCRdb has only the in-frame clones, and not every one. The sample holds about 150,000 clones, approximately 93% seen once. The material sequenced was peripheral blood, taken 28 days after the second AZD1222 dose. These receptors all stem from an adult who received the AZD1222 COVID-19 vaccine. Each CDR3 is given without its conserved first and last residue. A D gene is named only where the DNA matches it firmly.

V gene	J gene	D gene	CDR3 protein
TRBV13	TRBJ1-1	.	ASSLGNVALGTEAF
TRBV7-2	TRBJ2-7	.	ASNSIGGASYEQY
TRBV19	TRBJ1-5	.	ASSIFRGPGQPQH
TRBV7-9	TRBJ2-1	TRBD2	ASSNRPGTSGGAFNEQF
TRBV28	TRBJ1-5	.	ASSSSGRTMQPQH
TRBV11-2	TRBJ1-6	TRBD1	ASSTETGSYSPLH
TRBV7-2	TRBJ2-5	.	ASSFGTTQY
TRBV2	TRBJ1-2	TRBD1	ASRTGRGKFTNYGYT
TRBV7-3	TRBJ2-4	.	ASSSRGGRAKNIQY
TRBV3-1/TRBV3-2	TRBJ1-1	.	ASSQAQGGNTEAF
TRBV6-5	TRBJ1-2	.	ASSYKGEGYT
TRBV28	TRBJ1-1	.	ASRKGLGNTEAF
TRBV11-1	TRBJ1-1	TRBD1	ASRRGRGGTEAF